The clone carrying this TCR beta chain was seen only a few times. Its antigen is still unknown. V shed 4 bases, J shed 5 bases, and the junction held 13 bases outside the gene matches. CDR1 and CDR2 from the germline V gene are LGHNA and YSLEER. The CDR3 extends over 16 amino acids. This sample was taken from a study of cytomegalovirus exposure and HLA in healthy donors. Study background: In an early release, HLA-typed donors contributed tens of millions of unique TCR sequences.

Study-wide results and limits: The study recorded 164 TCR beta chains that were cytomegalovirus-associated.

The PCR employed 60 Vbeta primers together with 13 Jbeta primers. This table comes from immunoSEQ multiplex PCR, and its TCRdb copy is limited to in-frame clones, with some not included. The top ten hold approximately 2% of the sample, which has about 200,000 clones, roughly 70% seen once. The source of this sequence is a young woman in good health and CMV-seronegative. The gene calls are TRBV4-3 and TRBJ1-1; 7 nucleotides align to TRBD1. Sample: PBMCs. The CDR3 region has the DNA TGCGCCAGCAGCCTGGGCCGCAGGGGGATGGGAACTGAAGCTTTCTTT. It yields the protein CASSLGRRGMGTEAFF.